This TCR beta chain was captured in a study of blood T cell repertoires in COVID-19. About the research overall: Both acute and convalescent COVID-19 samples were obtained from the United States, Italy and Spain. PBMCs, B-cell-depleted T cells, or T cells were the source of the cDNA or gDNA that made up the material.

Produced via immunoSEQ multiplex PCR; TCRdb's table is partial and in-frame only. This table has under 300,000 clones, about 80% appearing once. The CDR3 is made up of 15 amino acids. The V gene end was trimmed by 7 bases and the J gene end by 6 bases; junction bases not matched to a gene: 8. Germline values: CDR1 SGHRS, CDR2 YFSETQ. Sequencing was done on a sample of peripheral blood. This chain connects TRBV5-1 to TRBJ2-2, with 11 positions matching TRBD2. The receptor was isolated from a woman older than 75 with active or convalescent COVID-19. Here the CDR3 reads CASVLAGAGAGELFF. CDR3 nucleotides: TGCGCCAGCGTACTAGCGGGGGCCGGAGCCGGGGAGCTGTTTTTT.